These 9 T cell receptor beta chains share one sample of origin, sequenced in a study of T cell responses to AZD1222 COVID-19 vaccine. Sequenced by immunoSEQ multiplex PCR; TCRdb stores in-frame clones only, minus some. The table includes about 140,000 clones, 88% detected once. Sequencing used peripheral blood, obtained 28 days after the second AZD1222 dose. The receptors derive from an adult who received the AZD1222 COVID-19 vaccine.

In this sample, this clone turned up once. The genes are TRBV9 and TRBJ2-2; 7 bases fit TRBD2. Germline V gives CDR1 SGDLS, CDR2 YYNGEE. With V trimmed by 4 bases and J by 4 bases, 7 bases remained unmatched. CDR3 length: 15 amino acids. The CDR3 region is CASSPRGRGTGELFF. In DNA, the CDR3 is TGTGCCAGCAGCCCGCGGGGGAGAGGCACCGGGGAGCTGTTTTTT.

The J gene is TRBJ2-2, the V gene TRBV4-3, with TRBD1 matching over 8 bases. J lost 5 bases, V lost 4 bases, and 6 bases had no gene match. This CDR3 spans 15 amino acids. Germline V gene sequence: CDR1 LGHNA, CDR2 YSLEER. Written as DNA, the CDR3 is TGCGCCAGCAGCCCAGACAGGGGTTGGACCGGGGAGCTGTTTTTT. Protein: CASSPDRGWTGELFF.

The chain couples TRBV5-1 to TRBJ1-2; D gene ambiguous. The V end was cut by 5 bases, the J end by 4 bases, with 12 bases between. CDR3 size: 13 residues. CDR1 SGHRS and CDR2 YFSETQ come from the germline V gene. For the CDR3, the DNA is TGCGCCAGCAGGGTCGCAGGAACCTATGGCTACACCTTC. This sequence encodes CASRVAGTYGYTF. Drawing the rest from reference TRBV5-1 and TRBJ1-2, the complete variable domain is KAGVTQTPRYLIKTRGQQVTLSCSPISGHRSVSWYQQTPGQGLQFLFEYFSETQRNKGNFPGRFSGRQFSNSRSEMNVSTLELGDSALYLCASRVAGTYGYTFGSGTRLTVV.

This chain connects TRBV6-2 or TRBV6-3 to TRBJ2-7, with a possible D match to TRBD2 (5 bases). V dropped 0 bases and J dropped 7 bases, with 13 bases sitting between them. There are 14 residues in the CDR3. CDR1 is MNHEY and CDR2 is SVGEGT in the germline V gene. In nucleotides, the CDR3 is TGTGCCAGCAGTTACTCCCACAGTACTAGTGAGCAGTACTTC. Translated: CASSYSHSTSEQYF.

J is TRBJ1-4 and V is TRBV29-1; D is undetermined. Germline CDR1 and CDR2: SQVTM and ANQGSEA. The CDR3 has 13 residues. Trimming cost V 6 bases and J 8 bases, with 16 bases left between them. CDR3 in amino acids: CSVQPSGWEKLFF. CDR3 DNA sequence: TGCAGCGTCCAACCCTCTGGTTGGGAAAAACTGTTTTTT.

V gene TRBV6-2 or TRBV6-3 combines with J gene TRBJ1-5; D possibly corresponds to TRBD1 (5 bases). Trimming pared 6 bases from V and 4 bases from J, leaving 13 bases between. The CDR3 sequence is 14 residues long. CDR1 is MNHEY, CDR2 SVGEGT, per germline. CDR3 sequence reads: CASSLGAPNQPQHF. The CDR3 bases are TGTGCCAGCAGCTTAGGGGCTCCGAATCAGCCCCAGCATTTT.

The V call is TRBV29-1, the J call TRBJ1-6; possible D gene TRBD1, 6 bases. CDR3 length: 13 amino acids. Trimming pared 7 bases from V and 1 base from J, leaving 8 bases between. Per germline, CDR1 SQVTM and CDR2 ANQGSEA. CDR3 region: CSARGSYNSPLHF. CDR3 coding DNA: TGCAGCGCCAGGGGATCCTATAATTCACCCCTCCACTTT. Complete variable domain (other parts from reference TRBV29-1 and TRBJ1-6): SAVISQKPSRDICQRGTSLTIQCQVDSQVTMMFWYRQQPGQSLTLIATANQGSEATYESGFVIDKFPISRPNLTFSTLTVSNMSPEDSSIYLCSARGSYNSPLHFGNGTRLTVT.

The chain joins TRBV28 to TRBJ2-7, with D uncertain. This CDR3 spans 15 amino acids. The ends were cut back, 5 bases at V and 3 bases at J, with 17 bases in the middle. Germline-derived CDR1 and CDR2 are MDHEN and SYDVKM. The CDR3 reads CASSPTVPAFYEQYF. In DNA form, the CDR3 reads TGTGCCAGCAGTCCGACCGTCCCTGCTTTCTACGAGCAGTACTTC.

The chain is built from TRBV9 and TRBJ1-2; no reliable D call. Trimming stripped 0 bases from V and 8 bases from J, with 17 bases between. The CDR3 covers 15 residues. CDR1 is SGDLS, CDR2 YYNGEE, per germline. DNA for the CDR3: TGTGCCAGCAGCGTAGACTCCCCCCGAGTCGGCGGCTACACCTTC. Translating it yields CASSVDSPRVGGYTF.